The 24 T cell receptor beta chains reported below all come from one sample, sequenced in a study of blood T cell repertoires in COVID-19. The repertoire was sequenced with immunoSEQ multiplex PCR; TCRdb's copy has only in-frame clones and lacks some. The table shows 85,000 to 100,000 clones, with around 80% occurring only once. Sequenced material: peripheral blood. The origin of the receptors is a man in his fifties or sixties who had recovered from COVID-19.

The chain is built from TRBV19 and TRBJ1-5, with D hard to call. Per the germline V gene, CDR1 is LNHDA and CDR2 is SQIVND (reference sequence). V lost 4 bases and J 3 bases, leaving 10 bases between the germline ends. The CDR3 sequence is 14 residues long. The CDR3 is CASSTRSANQPQHF. For the CDR3, the DNA is TGTGCCAGTAGTACCCGGTCCGCCAATCAGCCCCAGCATTTT.

The rearrangement links TRBV2 to TRBJ1-5; 8 positions match TRBD1. Germline V gives CDR1 SNHLY, CDR2 FYNNEI. The CDR3 loop spans 14 amino acids. J lost 4 bases, V lost 5 bases, and 4 bases had no gene match. CDR3 DNA: TGTGCCAGCAGTCAGACAGGGGATAATCAGCCCCAGCATTTT. Translation gives CASSQTGDNQPQHF.

V is TRBV20-1 and J is TRBJ2-5; a weak D match, TRBD2 (7 bases). Trimming shortened V by 3 bases and J by 1 base, and 18 bases separated the two germline ends. Germline loops: CDR1 DFQATT, CDR2 SNEGSKA (reference sequence). The CDR3 length is 16 residues. CDR3 sequence: CSASIGGGRAQETQYF. The CDR3 DNA is TGCAGTGCTAGTATCGGGGGCGGGAGAGCCCAAGAGACCCAGTACTTC.

The chain combines TRBV20-1 with TRBJ2-1; D remains unclear. Germline values: CDR1 DFQATT, CDR2 SNEGSKA (reference sequence). Trimming left V 8 bases short and J 3 bases short, with 5 bases between. The CDR3 covers 10 residues. CDR3 DNA sequence: TGCAGTCCCTACTACAATGAGCAGTTCTTC. It codes for CSPYYNEQFF.

This clone was seen just once. The chain links TRBV2 to TRBJ1-1; 7 bases agree with TRBD1. Germline loops: CDR1 SNHLY, CDR2 FYNNEI. The CDR3 covers 12 residues. J gave up 6 bases and V 6 bases, and 4 bases lay outside the gene matches. The CDR3 loop is CASRTGLAEAFF. DNA for the CDR3: TGTGCCAGCAGGACAGGGCTCGCTGAAGCTTTCTTT.

The chain couples TRBV6-5 to TRBJ2-1, with D possibly matching TRBD1 (6 bases). The CDR3 runs 16 residues. Per the germline V gene, CDR1 is MNHEY and CDR2 is SVGAGI. With 3 bases removed from V and 7 bases from J, the gap between germline ends came to 19 bases. DNA of the CDR3: TGTGCCAGCAGTTATACAGTTATACCCCAGGGGAATGAGCAGTTCTTC. It translates to CASSYTVIPQGNEQFF.

This rearrangement joins TRBV19 to TRBJ1-1; D uncertain. CDR1 LNHDA and CDR2 SQIVND come from the germline V gene (reference sequence). This CDR3 contains 12 residues. V lost 8 bases and J 6 bases, leaving 13 bases between the germline ends. CDR3 region: CASVNFLAEAFF. The CDR3 DNA sequence: TGTGCCAGTGTAAATTTCCTCGCTGAAGCTTTCTTT.

The rearrangement links TRBV24-1 to TRBJ2-7; 8 nucleotides agree with TRBD1. The CDR3 is 14 amino acids. Germline V gene data show CDR1 as KGHDR and CDR2 as SFDVKD. V gave up 6 bases and J gave up 3 bases; unmatched junction bases: 6. The CDR3 spells CATSPGQGYYEQYF. Here the CDR3 DNA reads TGTGCCACCAGTCCTGGACAGGGCTACTACGAGCAGTACTTC.

The chain carries TRBV6-5 and TRBJ2-7; possibly TRBD1 for D (6 bases). Germline V gene data show CDR1 as MNHEY and CDR2 as SVGAGI. CDR3 length: 13 amino acids. Trimming stripped 7 bases from V and 5 bases from J, with 15 bases between. The CDR3 protein is CASTRVGANEQYF. CDR3 DNA sequence: TGTGCCAGCACTAGGGTGGGGGCCAACGAGCAGTACTTC.

The chain is built from TRBV5-4 and TRBJ2-3, with D possibly matching TRBD1 (5 bases). CDR1 is SGHNT and CDR2 is YYREEE in the germline V gene (reference sequence). CDR3 length equals 13 residues. V was shortened by 2 bases and J by 3 bases, with 7 bases between the two germline ends. In DNA form, the CDR3 reads TGTGCCAGCAGCTTTCAGGGAACAGATACGCAGTATTTT. Protein product: CASSFQGTDTQYF. The entire variable domain, with the rest obtained from reference TRBV5-4 and TRBJ2-3, is as follows: ETGVTQSPTHLIKTRGQQVTLRCSSQSGHNTVSWYQQALGQGPQFIFQYYREEENGRGNFPPRFSGLQFPNYSSELNVNALELDDSALYLCASSFQGTDTQYFGPGTRLTVL.

The chain recombines TRBV19 with TRBJ2-1; TRBD2 matches at 8 bases. J lost 7 bases, V lost 1 base, and 6 bases had no gene match. This CDR3 is built from 15 residues. Per the germline V gene, CDR1 is LNHDA and CDR2 is SQIVND (reference sequence). The CDR3 reads CASSIVTSGNNEQFF. The CDR3 DNA reads TGTGCCAGTAGTATAGTTACTAGCGGCAATAATGAGCAGTTCTTC.

This clone was seen at least ten times. V is TRBV6-2 or TRBV6-3 and J is TRBJ2-3, with 11 bases matching TRBD2. In germline, CDR1 is MNHEY, CDR2 SVGEGT. V dropped 4 bases and J dropped 0; count of bases not matched to a gene: 0. CDR3 length: 15 residues. The CDR3 DNA is TGTGCCAGCAGTTGGACTAGCGGGAGCACAGATACGCAGTATTTT. It encodes CASSWTSGSTDTQYF.

This clone was detected a few times. The CDR3 DNA is TGTGCCAGCAGCCCCGCCGGGACAATCACATACGAGCAGTACTTC. Protein sequence: CASSPAGTITYEQYF. The chain combines TRBV14 with TRBJ2-7; D perhaps matches TRBD1 (6 bases). This CDR3 is 15 amino acids long. CDR1 is SGHDN and CDR2 is FVKESK in the germline V gene. Trimming removed 4 bases from V and 4 bases from J, with 17 bases in between.

The table lists this clone with a few counts. V is TRBV19 and J is TRBJ2-1; a weak D match, TRBD1 (5 bases). The CDR3 is 14 amino acids. Germline V lookup: CDR1 LNHDA, CDR2 SQIVND (reference sequence). Trimming stripped 7 bases from V and 8 bases from J, with 18 bases between. Here the CDR3 reads CASTFWQGNDEQFF. CDR3 in DNA: TGTGCCAGTACCTTTTGGCAGGGTAACGATGAGCAGTTCTTC.

The rearrangement joins TRBV7-2 to TRBJ2-2; D is ambiguous. The CDR3 has 14 amino acids. Trimming stripped 3 bases from V and 4 bases from J, with 9 bases between. CDR1 and CDR2 from the germline V gene are SGHTA and FQGNSA. CDR3 DNA sequence: TGTGCCAGCAGCTTTCGAGCCTCCACCGGGGAGCTGTTTTTT. Encoded protein: CASSFRASTGELFF.

The rearrangement joins TRBV4-1 to TRBJ2-5; 8 nucleotides agree with TRBD1. This CDR3 is built from 14 residues. V lost 5 bases, J lost 5 bases, and 7 bases stayed unmatched. CDR1 is MGHRA and CDR2 is YSYEKL in the germline V gene. The CDR3 DNA reads as TGCGCCAGCAGCTCACAGGGGGTAGGGGAGACCCAGTACTTC. Encoded protein: CASSSQGVGETQYF.

The chain joins TRBV7-8 to TRBJ2-7, with 7 bases lining up with TRBD1. This CDR3 is built from 13 residues. Germline V gene lookup returns CDR1 SGHVS and CDR2 FQNEAQ. V was clipped by 3 bases and J by 5 bases; unmatched bases: 4. CDR3 residues: CASSLGTVNEQYF. In DNA form, the CDR3 reads TGTGCCAGCAGCTTGGGGACAGTGAACGAGCAGTACTTC.

The chain joins TRBV9 to TRBJ1-2, with D uncertain. V dropped 0 bases and J dropped 7 bases, with 10 bases sitting between them. Germline V gives CDR1 SGDLS, CDR2 YYNGEE. The CDR3 extends over 13 amino acids. CDR3 in amino acids: CASSVEEVAGYTF. The DNA for the CDR3 is TGTGCCAGCAGCGTAGAGGAAGTAGCTGGCTACACCTTC.

The rearrangement links TRBV6-5 to TRBJ1-2; 8 bases match TRBD1. With 6 bases clipped from V and 5 bases from J, the junction kept 11 bases outside the gene matches. CDR1 is MNHEY, CDR2 SVGAGI, per germline. The CDR3 extends over 15 amino acids. CDR3 DNA: TGTGCCAGCAGCACCTTACAGGGGGTGGGGTATGGCTACACCTTC. It specifies CASSTLQGVGYGYTF.

The rearrangement uses TRBV19 and TRBJ1-1; TRBD1 agrees at 7 bases. This CDR3 region has 14 residues. CDR1 LNHDA and CDR2 SQIVND come from the germline V gene (reference sequence). The trim removed 6 bases at V and 4 bases at J, leaving 8 bases unmatched. The CDR3 spells CASRTGLLFTEAFF. In DNA, the CDR3 is TGTGCCAGTAGGACAGGGTTGCTTTTCACTGAAGCTTTCTTT.

The gene calls are TRBV5-4 and TRBJ2-7; tentative D call: TRBD1 (6 bases). The CDR3 is 15 residues long. Germline loops: CDR1 SGHNT, CDR2 YYREEE (reference sequence). V gave up 5 bases and J gave up 6 bases, with 21 bases separating them. As DNA, the CDR3 is TGTGCCAGCAGGACCGATGATGTCAGGGGCGCCGAGCAGTACTTC. Encoded protein: CASRTDDVRGAEQYF.

This chain links TRBV24-1 with TRBJ1-5; D is uncertain. Trimming stripped 3 bases from V and 3 bases from J, with 8 bases between. Germline V gives CDR1 KGHDR, CDR2 SFDVKD. CDR3 size: 14 residues. CDR3 loop: CATSDNQANQPQHF. CDR3 bases: TGTGCCACCAGTGATAACCAGGCCAATCAGCCCCAGCATTTT.

The J gene is TRBJ2-3, the V gene TRBV10-3; D possibly corresponds to TRBD1 (6 bases). Looked up from germline, CDR1 is ENHRY and CDR2 is SYGVKD. With 3 bases removed from V and 2 bases from J, the gap between germline ends came to 9 bases. The CDR3 covers 14 residues. The CDR3 is CAISEGGYTDTQYF. CDR3 bases: TGTGCCATCAGTGAAGGGGGTTACACAGATACGCAGTATTTT.

The gene calls are TRBV2 and TRBJ1-2; 8 bases map to TRBD1. The ends lost 3 bases at V and 1 base at J; junction bases unmatched: 4. CDR1 SNHLY and CDR2 FYNNEI come from the germline V gene. The CDR3 is made up of 15 amino acids. The CDR3, as DNA: TGTGCCAGCAGTGACCAGGGGGCCCTTAACTATGGCTACACCTTC. Protein: CASSDQGALNYGYTF.